These 28 T cell receptor beta chains came from one sample sequenced in a study of blood T cells in healthy people across ages. For the second PCR, which ran for about 7 to 11 cycles, a sample-barcoded 5' primer and a J-beta primer mix were used. TCRdb re-called the 5' RACE reads through MiXCR, storing one row per CDR3 protein. Of roughly 1,800,000 distinct CDR3 sequences listed, roughly 49% are singletons. Material for sequencing was blood. All receptors come from a woman in her 40s in good health.

V usage is TRBV20-1 and J usage is TRBJ1-1; D unclear. CDR1 DFQATT and CDR2 SNEGSKA come from the germline V gene (reference sequence). The CDR3 is 12 amino acids. V was shortened by 6 bases and J by 6 bases, with 14 bases between the two germline ends. The DNA of the CDR3 is TGCAGTGCACCCGGTGACGTGGCTGAAGCTTTCTTT. It yields the protein CSAPGDVAEAFF.

The chain links TRBV4-1 to TRBJ2-7; possibly TRBD2 for D (5 bases). The V and J ends lost 1 base and 0 bases respectively, with 13 bases between them. The CDR3 is 16 residues long. The germline V gene has CDR1 MGHRA and CDR2 YSYEKL. CDR3: CASSQGRGFSSYEQYF. The CDR3 DNA sequence: TGCGCCAGCAGCCAAGGTCGGGGTTTTAGCTCCTACGAGCAGTACTTC.

In the case of this clonotype: One end of the junction does not line up with germline, which may come from a read error. Here the CDR3 reads CACSSPPRLAAGELFF. CDR3 nucleotides: TGTGCCTGCAGTTCGCCCCCGCGACTAGCCGCCGGGGAGCTGTTTTTT. This rearrangement joins TRBV12-3 or TRBV12-4 to TRBJ2-2; 7 positions match TRBD2. CDR3 size: 16 residues.

Notes on this clonotype: A junction end diverges from the germline sequence, so it may reflect a read error. The CDR3 bases are TGTGCTAGCAGCTTAGATGGCGGGGGGGGAAACCGCCCCAGGCCAAATGAGCAGTTCTTC. Encoded protein: CASSLDGGGGNRPRPNEQFF. J is TRBJ2-1 and V is TRBV7-7; TRBD2 aligns across 9 bases. Per the germline V gene, CDR1 is SSHAT and CDR2 is FNYEAQ (reference sequence). The CDR3 is 20 amino acids.

This clonotype occurred a few times. The chain is built from TRBV27 and TRBJ2-6; 7 bases are shared with TRBD1. In germline, CDR1 is MNHEY, CDR2 SMNVEV (reference sequence). With 6 bases clipped from V and 3 bases from J, the junction kept 17 bases outside the gene matches. The CDR3 runs to 19 residues. CDR3 region: CASSQATGTVGFGANVLTF. The CDR3 region has the DNA TGTGCCAGCAGCCAAGCCACCGGGACAGTCGGCTTTGGGGCCAACGTCCTGACTTTC. Using reference TRBV27 and TRBJ2-6 for the parts outside the CDR3, the full variable domain is EAQVTQNPRYLITVTGKKLTVTCSQNMNHEYMSWYRQDPGLGLRQIYYSMNVEVTDKGDVPEGYKVSRKEKRNFPLILESPSPNQTSLYFCASSQATGTVGFGANVLTFGAGSRLTVL.

A word on this clonotype: One junction end does not reproduce the germline sequence, and a read error may be involved. This sequence joins TRBV11-2 and TRBJ2-1, with 10 bases lining up with TRBD2. Germline V gene lookup returns CDR1 SGHAT and CDR2 FQNNGV. The CDR3 is 15 amino acids. The CDR3 protein is CASSLSGGLYNAQFF. In nucleotides, the CDR3 is TGTGCCAGCAGTCTTAGCGGGGGGCTCTACAATGCGCAGTTCTTC.

This rearrangement joins TRBV20-1 to TRBJ2-5; maybe TRBD2 (6 bases). CDR3 length: 15 residues. V was cut by 5 bases and J by 0 bases, with 16 bases left in between. Germline lookup yields CDR1 DFQATT and CDR2 SNEGSKA (reference sequence). CDR3 sequence reads: CSAWELGGDQETQYF. CDR3 sequence (DNA): TGCAGTGCTTGGGAACTCGGCGGGGACCAAGAGACCCAGTACTTC.

The chain couples TRBV15 to TRBJ2-3, with D unresolved. This CDR3 has 15 residues. V lost 1 base and J 1 base, leaving 9 bases between the germline ends. Per germline, CDR1 LNHNV and CDR2 YYDKDF (reference sequence). The CDR3 region is CATSRVRVGTDTQYF. DNA of the CDR3: TGTGCCACCAGCAGAGTTAGAGTCGGCACAGATACGCAGTATTTT.

This clonotype came up a few times. The V and J genes are TRBV20-1 and TRBJ1-5; D might be TRBD1 (5 bases). V dropped 3 bases and J dropped 0 bases, with 12 bases sitting between them. Germline V gene data show CDR1 as DFQATT and CDR2 as SNEGSKA (reference sequence). CDR3 length: 15 amino acids. This chain's CDR3 is CSARDTLNSNQPQHF. The CDR3 bases are TGCAGTGCTAGGGACACGCTAAATAGCAATCAGCCCCAGCATTTT.

The chain is built from TRBV20-1 and TRBJ2-5; D is possibly TRBD2 (5 bases). The germline CDR1 and CDR2 sequences are DFQATT and SNEGSKA (reference sequence). Trimming removed 3 bases at V and 3 bases at J, with 14 bases between. This CDR3 spans 14 amino acids. The CDR3 DNA is TGCAGTGCTAGGGAACAGACGGGAAAAGAGACCCAGTACTTC. Protein product: CSAREQTGKETQYF.

V is TRBV2 and J is TRBJ1-2; no clear D. Germline loops: CDR1 SNHLY, CDR2 FYNNEI. The CDR3 extends over 14 amino acids. Trimming removed 2 bases at V and 3 bases at J, with 10 bases between. In DNA, the CDR3 is TGTGCCAGCAGTGAACGGGGAAGCTACTATGGCTACACCTTC. It codes for CASSERGSYYGYTF.

The chain recombines TRBV28 with TRBJ2-7; 7 nucleotides align to TRBD2. Germline V lookup: CDR1 MDHEN, CDR2 SYDVKM. The CDR3 totals 16 residues. Unmatched junction bases numbered 7, after V lost 2 bases and J lost 0 bases. CDR3 in amino acids: CASSLSGTSSSYEQYF. CDR3 sequence (DNA): TGTGCCAGCAGTTTAAGCGGGACTTCAAGCTCCTACGAGCAGTACTTC.

V gene TRBV6-8 combines with J gene TRBJ2-4; D might be TRBD2 (5 bases). The better agreement between TRBJ2-5 and the DNA end casts doubt on the J call. The CDR3 length is 13 residues. Germline lookup yields CDR1 MNHGY and CDR2 SAAAGT. The CDR3 loop reads CAAGWFLRGTQYF. The CDR3 region has the DNA TGTGCCGCCGGTTGGTTTTTACGGGGGACCCAGTACTTC.

This clonotype was seen a few times. This chain joins TRBV12-3 or TRBV12-4 and TRBJ2-7, with 8 positions matching TRBD1. After removal of 8 bases from V and 3 bases from J, the junction contained 9 bases not matched to a gene. The CDR3 is 14 residues long. The CDR3 reads CASGRTGKIYEQYF. The CDR3 DNA follows: TGTGCCAGCGGACGGACAGGGAAAATCTACGAGCAGTACTTC.

The chain joins TRBV4-3 to TRBJ1-2; D might be TRBD1 (5 bases). The CDR3 sequence is 14 residues long. The germline gives CDR1 LGHNA, CDR2 YSLEER. The germline V and J ends were trimmed by 2 bases and 7 bases, with 14 bases remaining between them. The CDR3 coding sequence is TGCGCCAGCAGCCAACAGGGCTATGGTCGTGGCTACACCTTC. It encodes CASSQQGYGRGYTF.

A note on this clonotype: One junction end does not reproduce the germline sequence, and a read error may be involved. The rearrangement links TRBV6-2 or TRBV6-3 to TRBJ2-7, with unresolved D. In germline, CDR1 is MNHEY, CDR2 SVGEGT. This CDR3 has 16 residues. In nucleotides, the CDR3 is TGTGCCAGAAGTTACTCGACGGCAGGTCGGTCCTACGAGCAGTACTTC. It translates to CARSYSTAGRSYEQYF.

J is TRBJ2-3 and V is TRBV7-2; tentative D call: TRBD2 (5 bases). V was shortened by 4 bases and J by 2 bases, with 10 bases between the two germline ends. The germline gives CDR1 SGHTA, CDR2 FQGNSA. The CDR3 spans 14 residues. CDR3 loop: CASSYSGTTDTQYF. CDR3 bases: TGTGCCAGCAGCTACAGCGGAACCACAGATACGCAGTATTTT.

The chain has TRBV6-6 and TRBJ2-5, with 8 bases matching TRBD1. Trimming cost V 2 bases and J 5 bases; bases outside gene matches: 10. The CDR3 is made up of 16 amino acids. Germline CDR1 and CDR2: MNHNY and SVGAGI (reference sequence). CDR3 bases: TGTGCCAGCAGTTACCGTTCTACTGGACAGGGTGAGACCCAGTACTTC. It translates to CASSYRSTGQGETQYF.

CDR3 protein: CASSLEGARNYGYTF. CDR3 DNA sequence: TGTGCCAGCAGTTTAGAAGGGGCGAGAAACTATGGCTACACCTTC. The chain has TRBV12-3 or TRBV12-4 and TRBJ1-2, with a possible D match to TRBD1 (5 bases). The V end was cut by 1 base, the J end by 2 bases, with 11 bases between. The CDR3 has 15 residues.

The chain carries TRBV20-1 and TRBJ2-7; 7 nucleotides match TRBD1. The J segment lost 2 bases and the V segment lost 0 bases, leaving 7 bases of the junction unmatched. The CDR3 totals 15 residues. From germline, CDR1 is DFQATT and CDR2 SNEGSKA (reference sequence). This CDR3 reads CSARDPARGTYEQYF. The CDR3 bases are TGCAGTGCTAGAGATCCAGCCAGGGGGACCTACGAGCAGTACTTC.

The CDR3 coding sequence is TGTGCCAGCAGCCCAGGGTCAGAGCACCAAGAGACCCAGTACTTC. Amino acid sequence: CASSPGSEHQETQYF. This chain uses TRBV3-1 with TRBJ2-5, with D tentatively TRBD1 (5 bases). V lost 4 bases and J lost 0, with 12 bases in between. Germline loops: CDR1 LGHDT, CDR2 YNNKEL (reference sequence). The CDR3 has 15 amino acids.

The chain joins TRBV28 to TRBJ1-2; 10 nucleotides agree with TRBD1. Germline V gene sequence: CDR1 MDHEN, CDR2 SYDVKM. This CDR3 region has 15 residues. Unmatched junction bases numbered 10, after V lost 8 bases and J lost 4 bases. In DNA, the CDR3 is TGTGCCAGCGCCCTTGGGACAGGGGTCCCCTATGGCTACACCTTC. It translates to CASALGTGVPYGYTF.

This clonotype came up many times. The rearrangement links TRBV28 to TRBJ2-7; no reliable D call. Germline V lookup: CDR1 MDHEN, CDR2 SYDVKM. Trimming cost V 5 bases and J 0 bases, with 11 bases left between them. The CDR3 totals 14 residues. For the CDR3, the DNA is TGTGCCAGCAGTCCGACCCTTAGCTCCTACGAGCAGTACTTC. Translation gives CASSPTLSSYEQYF. The full variable domain, with the rest looked up from reference TRBV28 and TRBJ2-7, is DVKVTQSSRYLVKRTGEKVFLECVQDMDHENMFWYRQDPGLGLRLIYFSYDVKMKEKGDIPEGYSVSREKKERFSLILESASTNQTSMYLCASSPTLSSYEQYFGPGTRLTVT.

V is TRBV27 and J is TRBJ2-5, with 12 positions matching TRBD1. The DNA end is a closer match to TRBJ2-7, so the J assignment may be wrong. This CDR3 region has 14 residues. Per the germline V gene, CDR1 is MNHEY and CDR2 is SMNVEV (reference sequence). The CDR3 here is CASSRRDRGPEQYF. As DNA, the CDR3 is TGTGCCAGCAGTCGGCGGGACAGGGGGCCCGAGCAGTACTTC.

This clonotype was counted a few times. The chain couples TRBV5-1 to TRBJ2-3, with D unclear. CDR3 length equals 14 residues. Between the trimmed V and J ends, which lost 4 bases and 0 bases, there was a span of 9 bases. In germline, CDR1 is SGHRS, CDR2 YFSETQ. CDR3 region: CASSPVPSTDTQYF. The CDR3 nucleotides read TGCGCCAGCAGCCCTGTCCCTAGCACAGATACGCAGTATTTT.

The V call is TRBV5-1, the J call TRBJ2-3; TRBD2 matches 9 bases. There are 16 residues in the CDR3. Trimming at V came to 1 base and at J to 2 bases, leaving 5 bases not matched to a gene. The germline gives CDR1 SGHRS, CDR2 YFSETQ. CDR3 sequence (DNA): TGCGCCAGCAGCTTGAGAATAGCGGGGGCCACAGATACGCAGTATTTT. This gives the protein CASSLRIAGATDTQYF.

The chain's CDR3 is CSVVTPGTPYGYTF. CDR3 nucleotides: TGCAGCGTTGTGACCCCCGGGACACCCTATGGCTACACCTTC. The gene calls are TRBV29-1 and TRBJ1-2; D possibly corresponds to TRBD1 (6 bases). The CDR3 is 14 residues long. Trimming cost V 4 bases and J 4 bases, with 16 bases left between them. CDR1 is SQVTM and CDR2 is ANQGSEA in the germline V gene.

This clonotype was seen more than once but under ten times. The chain has TRBV6-2 or TRBV6-3 and TRBJ1-6; 7 bases align to TRBD1. The germline V gene has CDR1 MNHEY and CDR2 SVGEGT. The CDR3 has 15 amino acids. V lost 5 bases and J lost 7; bases outside the gene matches: 8. CDR3 in amino acids: CASSATRTGNSPLHF. CDR3 nucleotide sequence: TGTGCCAGCAGTGCAACTCGGACAGGAAATTCACCCCTCCACTTT.